This TCR beta chain comes out of a study of blood T cell repertoires in COVID-19. Participants came from about two dozen US areas, aged roughly 18 to 89 years. Either two negative PCRs, clearance, or symptom resolution qualified Cohort 3 donors as recovered. This CDR3 is 19 amino acids long. After removal of 1 base from V and 5 bases from J, the junction contained 13 bases not matched to a gene. Per the germline V gene, CDR1 is SNHLY and CDR2 is FYNNEI. Authors' processing steps: The authors estimated nucleated cell counts from reference gene primer amplification. TCRdb keeps only in-frame clones here, not all; method: immunoSEQ multiplex PCR. The D gene and trimming were derived from the DNA, and the V and J assignments and clone size from that table. This table has roughly 250,000 clones, more than 75% appearing once.

This sequence joins TRBV2 and TRBJ2-1, with 11 bases lining up with TRBD2. The sequence derives from a woman in her forties or fifties who had recovered from COVID-19. The sample was PBMCs or T cells enriched from blood (not recorded which). The CDR3 sequence is CASSEGVGLAEPRNNEQFF. The CDR3 DNA is TGTGCCAGCAGTGAAGGAGTGGGACTAGCGGAACCACGGAACAATGAGCAGTTCTTC.